The T cell receptor beta chain described here comes from a study of CD8 T cells in Susac syndrome. Random hexamers served to reverse transcribe roughly 0.45 to 1 ug RNA. Amplification of TCR beta CDR3 spanned 54 Vbeta and 13 Jbeta via immunoSEQ multiplex PCR. From the immunoSEQ multiplex PCR reads, TCRdb called clonotypes with MiXCR, one entry per CDR3 protein. The table records approximately 200,000 distinct CDR3 sequences, roughly 94% of them present only once. V trimming: 1 base; J trimming: 0 bases; junction bases outside the gene matches: 0. This CDR3 is built from 15 residues. Germline assignment: CDR1 SNHLY and CDR2 FYNNEI. Those who served as multiple sclerosis controls were treatment-naive patients with stable or active relapsing-remitting disease. While CD8+ and CD4+ T cells were isolated negatively, TEMRA cells were enriched by FACS.

This clonotype originated in a human donor with multiple sclerosis. The sample comprised CD4+ T cells from PBMCs. The chain couples TRBV2 to TRBJ2-1; 7 bases map to TRBD2. The CDR3 bases are TGTGCCAGCAGTGAAGAGCGGGGCTCCTACAATGAGCAGTTCTTC. This translates into CASSEERGSYNEQFF.